This T cell receptor (beta chain) originates from a study of response to subunit inactivated influenza vaccine. Study outcomes and limitations: T cells newly recruited by each seasonal influenza vaccination are few, the authors suggested.

With respect to this clonotype: Its specificity is unknown.

One entry per CDR3 protein, called by TCRdb with MiXCR from the RT-PCR reads. The sample has about 700,000 distinct CDR3 sequences; 14% are singletons. This CDR3 contains 16 residues. The chain is built from TRBV21-1 and TRBJ1-5; the table names TRBD1, a call not compared with the DNA. TRBV21-1 is a documented pseudogene. The starting material was PBMCs from blood, obtained about 14 days before vaccination. The sequence came from a man aged 50 to 60 who received an inactivated influenza vaccine. The CDR3: CASSKEDRVVLQPQHF. The CDR3 nucleotides are TGTGCCAGCAGCAAAGAGGACAGGGTGGTACTTCAGCCCCAGCATTTT.